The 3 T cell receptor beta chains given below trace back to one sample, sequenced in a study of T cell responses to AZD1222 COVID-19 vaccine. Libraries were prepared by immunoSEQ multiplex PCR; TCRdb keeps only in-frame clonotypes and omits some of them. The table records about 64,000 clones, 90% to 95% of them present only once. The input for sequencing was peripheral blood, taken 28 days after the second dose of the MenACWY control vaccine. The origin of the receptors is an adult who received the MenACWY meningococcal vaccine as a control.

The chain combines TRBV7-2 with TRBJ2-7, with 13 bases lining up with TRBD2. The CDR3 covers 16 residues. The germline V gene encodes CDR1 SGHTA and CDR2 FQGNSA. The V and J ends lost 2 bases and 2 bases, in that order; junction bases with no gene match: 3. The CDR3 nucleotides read TGTGCCAGCAGCTTACGACTAGCGGGGGGACCCTACGAGCAGTACTTC. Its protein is CASSLRLAGGPYEQYF.

CDR3 DNA: TGTGCCATCAGTGAGGCCGGGACTGCCAAATACGAGCAGTACTTC. Encoded protein: CAISEAGTAKYEQYF. The rearrangement uses TRBV10-3 and TRBJ2-7, with D possibly matching TRBD2 (6 bases). Trimming left V 2 bases short and J 4 bases short, with 15 bases between. Germline CDR1 and CDR2: ENHRY and SYGVKD. CDR3 length equals 15 residues.

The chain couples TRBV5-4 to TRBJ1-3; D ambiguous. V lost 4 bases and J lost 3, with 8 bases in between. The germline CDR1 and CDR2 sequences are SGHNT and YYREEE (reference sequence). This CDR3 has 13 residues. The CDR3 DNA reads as TGTGCCAGCAGCCTGAAGATTGGAAACACCATATATTTT. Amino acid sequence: CASSLKIGNTIYF.